This TCR beta chain stems from a study of T cells in Graves' hyperthyroidism and ophthalmopathy. Study conclusions and caveats: Also found in blood were most expanded thyroid clonotypes above 0.001. The model identified upcoming ophthalmopathy a median approximately six months ahead of onset. Stable hyperthyroidism and ophthalmopathy were separated using 13 V-J signatures.

Patients between 18 and 65 years old had hyperthyroidism, newly diagnosed and lasting under 2 months. Germline assignment: CDR1 MNHEY and CDR2 SVGEGT. The CDR3 spans 16 residues. J gave up 4 bases and V 7 bases, and 14 bases lay outside the gene matches. Comment on this clonotype: Its antigen is not identified. A much bigger clone sits one base away, suggesting this may be a read error.

Researchers amplified the TCR beta CDR3 regions from RNA transcripts. The TCR CDR3 was amplified in a first-round RT-PCR using the HTBI primer set. One entry per CDR3 protein, called by TCRdb with MiXCR from the multiplex PCR reads. This sample has fewer than 550,000 distinct CDR3 sequences, with 15% to 18% found just once. This chain joins TRBV6-2 or TRBV6-3 and TRBJ2-3; TRBD1 matches 7 bases. This receptor was obtained from a woman between 18 and 29 years old with Graves' hyperthyroidism. Sequencing used blood. The CDR3 reads CASTLRGTERPDTQYF. The CDR3 nucleotides read TGTGCCAGCACCTTACGTGGGACAGAACGTCCAGATACGCAGTATTTT.